This TCR beta chain originates from a study of cytomegalovirus exposure and HLA in healthy donors. As for this clone: Its antigen is unidentified.

CDR1 is LNHDA and CDR2 is SQIVND in the germline V gene (reference sequence). J lost 0 bases, V lost 6 bases, and 11 bases had no gene match. CDR3 length: 16 amino acids. The study ran its PCR with 60 Vbeta and 13 Jbeta primers. Sequencing was performed with immunoSEQ multiplex PCR; in TCRdb, only in-frame clones are kept and a portion is missing. This table holds more than 150,000 clones, around three quarters found once. Study-wide findings and caveats: In a later analysis, DRB1 alleles had the most associated TCRs; HLA-C alleles the fewest. There were 150 to 200 TCR beta chains listed as cytomegalovirus-associated.

This TCR was recovered from a woman aged 25 to 45 in good health and CMV-seropositive. The genes are TRBV19 and TRBJ2-7; 7 nucleotides line up with TRBD2. The sequenced sample consisted of PBMCs. In DNA, the CDR3 is TGTGCCAGTAGCCCCTCTTCGGGGGGTTACTCCTACGAGCAGTACTTC. Translation: CASSPSSGGYSYEQYF.